This TCR beta chain was sequenced in a study of blood T cell repertoires in COVID-19. Only in-frame clones appear in the TCRdb table, and some are missing; sequencing was by immunoSEQ multiplex PCR. The sample includes approximately 100,000 clones, about 86% seen only once; the top ten take about 3.3%. V was pared by 1 base and J by 2 bases, with 9 bases between. Germline-derived CDR1 and CDR2 are LNHDA and SQIVND (reference sequence). The CDR3 length is 15 residues. Sequenced sample: peripheral blood. The clonotype originates from an elderly woman with active or convalescent COVID-19. The rearrangement joins TRBV19 to TRBJ1-5; D not certain. The CDR3 nucleotides read TGTGCCAGTAGTATAGTTTTTGCAGGCAATCAGCCCCAGCATTTT. It specifies CASSIVFAGNQPQHF.